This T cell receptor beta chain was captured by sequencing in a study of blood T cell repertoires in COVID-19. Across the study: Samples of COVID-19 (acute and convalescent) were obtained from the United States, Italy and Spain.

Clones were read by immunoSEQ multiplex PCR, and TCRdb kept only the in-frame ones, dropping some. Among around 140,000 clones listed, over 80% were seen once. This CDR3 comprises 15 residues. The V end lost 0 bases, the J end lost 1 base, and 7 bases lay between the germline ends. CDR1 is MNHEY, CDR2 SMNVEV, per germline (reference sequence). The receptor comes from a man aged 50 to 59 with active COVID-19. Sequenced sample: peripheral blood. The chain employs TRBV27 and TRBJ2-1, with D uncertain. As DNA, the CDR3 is TGTGCCAGCAGTTTATCGGTCGGGTCCTACAATGAGCAGTTCTTC. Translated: CASSLSVGSYNEQFF.